The TCR beta chain under discussion was sequenced for a study of blood T cell repertoires in COVID-19. Study summary: The United States, Italy and Spain supplied acute and convalescent COVID-19 samples. Sources were T cells, B-cell-depleted T cells, or PBMCs; the material itself was cDNA or gDNA.

Membership in each cohort depended on participant-reported clinical history. Measured with immunoSEQ multiplex PCR; TCRdb has only the in-frame clones, and not every one. The sample shows 130,000 or so clones, 80% to 90% of them seen only once. Sequencing was carried out using PBMCs or T cells enriched from blood (not recorded which). The origin of this receptor is a man aged 35 to 55 with acute COVID-19.

CDR3: CASSPTLGQGADLTGELFF. CDR3 in DNA: TGTGCCAGCTCACCAACATTAGGACAGGGGGCTGATCTCACCGGGGAGCTGTTTTTT. The chain has TRBV18 and TRBJ2-2, with 11 bases that match TRBD1. CDR1 and CDR2 from the germline V gene are KGHSH and LQKENI. The J segment lost 4 bases and the V segment lost 2 bases, leaving 12 bases of the junction unmatched. This CDR3 contains 19 residues.